The clone carrying this T cell receptor beta chain has at least ten counts. No antigen is known for it. Unmatched junction bases numbered 5, after V lost 1 base and J lost 4 bases. This CDR3 spans 14 amino acids. The V gene's germline CDR1 is SQVTM and CDR2 ANQGSEA. This record belongs to a study of CD8 T cells in ankylosing spondylitis. TCRdb re-analysed the 5' RACE reads in MiXCR, keeping a single row per CDR3 protein. The sample holds about 250,000 distinct CDR3 sequences, around 32% seen once. Findings and limits, study-wide: Blood of patients with ankylosing spondylitis appeared to be characterized by a TCR beta motif of eight highly homologous variants. Reported data indicate significant enrichment of disease-linked clones within matched ankylosing spondylitis synovial fluid.

The chain is built from TRBV29-1 and TRBJ2-7, with 9 bases lining up with TRBD1. Sequenced input: blood, either unsorted or a sorted T cell fraction (not recorded which). This clonotype was obtained from a male donor with ankylosing spondylitis or in good health (not recorded which). CDR3 sequence: CSVEVTGGIYEQYF. CDR3 sequence (DNA): TGCAGCGTTGAAGTGACAGGGGGTATATACGAGCAGTACTTC.